This entry is about one TCR beta chain. No antigen is known for it. PCR amplification relied on 60 Vbeta primers (plus 13 Jbeta primers). Measured with immunoSEQ multiplex PCR; TCRdb has only the in-frame clones, and not every one. The data hold under 150,000 clones, with approximately 78% observed a single time. The data were obtained in a study of cytomegalovirus exposure and HLA in healthy donors. Study-wide points: A later analysis found common viral pathogens apparently linked to several of the most significant clusters. As confirmed in vitro, a few CMV-associated chains were specific for CMV antigens. Presence/absence analyses treated sequencing depth as roughly uniform across donors. In a later analysis, donors in an Asian-associated ancestry cluster reportedly had fewer N-insertions in productive TCRs than the cohort mean.

Sequences were obtained from PBMCs. The origin of this receptor is a woman aged 35 to 49 in good health and CMV-seronegative.

The CDR3 here is CASRGTSGSNYEQYF. DNA for the CDR3: TGTGCCAGTAGGGGGACTAGCGGGAGTAACTACGAGCAGTACTTC. The rearrangement joins TRBV19 to TRBJ2-5; 14 bases are shared with TRBD2. The DNA end favors TRBJ2-7, so the J call may be wrong. This CDR3 contains 15 residues. Looked up from germline, CDR1 is LNHDA and CDR2 is SQIVND (reference sequence).